This T cell receptor beta chain was sequenced in a study of blood T cell repertoires in COVID-19. Study background: PBMCs, B-cell-depleted T cells, or T cells provided the cDNA or gDNA that made up the material.

In the study's own analysis: Reference gene primer amplification gave estimated nucleated cell counts. Using immunoSEQ multiplex PCR, the repertoire was profiled, and TCRdb retains in-frame clones only, with some absent. V and J calls plus clone size are reproduced from that table; the DNA served to infer D and trimming. This sample has 300,000 or so clones, with 85% found just once. The table lists this clone with a few counts. Sequencing input: peripheral blood. The TCR sequence derives from a woman between 50 and 59 years old with active or convalescent COVID-19.

CDR3 in amino acids: CASGSGQPPHYGYTF. CDR3 nucleotide sequence: TGTGCCAGCGGATCAGGACAGCCCCCCCACTATGGCTACACCTTC. The chain combines TRBV2 with TRBJ1-2, with D maybe TRBD1 (6 bases). The CDR3 covers 15 residues. Per germline, CDR1 SNHLY and CDR2 FYNNEI. V dropped 8 bases and J dropped 3 bases, with 19 bases sitting between them.